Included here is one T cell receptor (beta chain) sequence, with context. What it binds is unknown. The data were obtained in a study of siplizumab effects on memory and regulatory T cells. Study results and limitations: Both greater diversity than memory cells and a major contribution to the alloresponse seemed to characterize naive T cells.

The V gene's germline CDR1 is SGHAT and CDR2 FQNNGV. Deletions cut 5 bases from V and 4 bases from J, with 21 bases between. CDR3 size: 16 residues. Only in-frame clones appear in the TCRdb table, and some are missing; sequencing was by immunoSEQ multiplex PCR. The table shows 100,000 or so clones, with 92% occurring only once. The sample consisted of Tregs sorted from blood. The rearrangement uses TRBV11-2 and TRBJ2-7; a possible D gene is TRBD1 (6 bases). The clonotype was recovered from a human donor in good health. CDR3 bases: TGTGCCAGCAGCGGGACGGGGACAAGGAGTAGGTACGAGCAGTACTTC. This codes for CASSGTGTRSRYEQYF.